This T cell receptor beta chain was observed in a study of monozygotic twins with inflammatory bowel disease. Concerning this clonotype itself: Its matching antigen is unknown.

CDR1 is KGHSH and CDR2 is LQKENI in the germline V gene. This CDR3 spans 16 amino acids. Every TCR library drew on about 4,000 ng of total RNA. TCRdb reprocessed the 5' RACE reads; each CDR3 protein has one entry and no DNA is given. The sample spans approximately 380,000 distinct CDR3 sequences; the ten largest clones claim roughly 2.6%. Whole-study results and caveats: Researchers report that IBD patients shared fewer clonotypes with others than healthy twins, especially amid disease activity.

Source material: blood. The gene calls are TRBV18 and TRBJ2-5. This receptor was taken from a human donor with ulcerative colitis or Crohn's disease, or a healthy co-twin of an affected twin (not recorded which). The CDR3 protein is CASSPTVRGYEETQYF.